Following are 19 T cell receptor beta chains from one sample sequenced in a study of cytomegalovirus exposure and HLA in healthy donors. PCR amplification relied on 60 Vbeta primers (plus 13 Jbeta primers). The assay was immunoSEQ multiplex PCR, and TCRdb's table has in-frame clones only and misses some. This table holds tens of thousands of clones, approximately 82% found once. The sample taken for sequencing was PBMCs. These receptors all come from a man between 40 and 49 years old in good health and CMV-seronegative.

This sequence joins TRBV11-3 and TRBJ2-1, with 9 bases that match TRBD1. The germline gives CDR1 SGHNT, CDR2 YENEEA. V trimming: 5 bases; J trimming: 6 bases; junction bases outside the gene matches: 5. The CDR3 has 14 residues. CDR3 protein: CASSIPGQGNEQFF. The CDR3 DNA follows: TGTGCCAGCAGCATACCGGGACAGGGCAATGAGCAGTTCTTC.

The chain couples TRBV18 to TRBJ2-2, with D possibly matching TRBD1 (6 bases). Trimming shortened V by 3 bases and J by 8 bases, and 19 bases separated the two germline ends. Germline-derived CDR1 and CDR2 are KGHSH and LQKENI. There are 16 residues in the CDR3. The CDR3 reads CASSPVAGTQTGELFF. CDR3 in DNA: TGTGCCAGCTCACCTGTGGCCGGGACACAAACGGGGGAGCTGTTTTTT. The full variable domain, completed using reference TRBV18 and TRBJ2-2, is NAGVMQNPRHLVRRRGQEARLRCSPMKGHSHVYWYRQLPEEGLKFMVYLQKENIIDESGMPKERFSAEFPKEGPSILRIQQVVRGDSAAYFCASSPVAGTQTGELFFGEGSRLTVL.

A few counts support this clone. The chain employs TRBV12-5 and TRBJ1-2, with D possibly TRBD1 on 5 matching bases. The CDR3 has 13 amino acids. The V gene lost 4 bases and the J gene lost 3 bases, with 9 bases spanning the gap. CDR1 and CDR2 (germline): LGHNT, FRNRAP. CDR3: CASGSQTDYGYTF. CDR3 bases: TGTGCTAGTGGTTCCCAGACAGACTATGGCTACACCTTC.

The chain recombines TRBV10-2 with TRBJ2-5; D is unresolved. Trimming removed 8 bases at V and 3 bases at J, with 13 bases between. The CDR3 spans 13 residues. Germline loops: CDR1 WSHSY, CDR2 SAAADI. CDR3 in amino acids: CASGLYEEETQYF. The CDR3 nucleotides are TGCGCCAGCGGCCTCTACGAGGAAGAGACCCAGTACTTC.

V gene TRBV6-5 combines with J gene TRBJ1-1; 7 bases match TRBD1. This CDR3 has 16 amino acids. V gave up 3 bases and J gave up 4 bases; unmatched junction bases: 11. Per germline, CDR1 MNHEY and CDR2 SVGAGI. Here the CDR3 reads CASSYLSTGIGTEAFF. As DNA, the CDR3 is TGTGCCAGCAGTTATCTTTCGACAGGGATTGGCACTGAAGCTTTCTTT.

V and J are TRBV7-9 and TRBJ1-2; D ambiguous. Per the germline V gene, CDR1 is SEHNR and CDR2 is FQNEAQ (reference sequence). The CDR3 runs 15 residues. Trimming pared 4 bases from V and 3 bases from J, leaving 15 bases between. Here the CDR3 reads CASSSAGIDYYGYTF. The CDR3 nucleotides are TGTGCCAGCAGCTCCGCCGGTATAGATTACTATGGCTACACCTTC.

This clone was found once. The genes are TRBV6-5 and TRBJ2-1, with 9 bases lining up with TRBD2. CDR1 and CDR2 from the germline V gene are MNHEY and SVGAGI. This CDR3 is built from 15 residues. After removal of 6 bases from V and 7 bases from J, the junction contained 10 bases not matched to a gene. CDR3: CASRVAGGPWNEQFF. As DNA, the CDR3 is TGTGCCAGCAGGGTGGCGGGAGGGCCTTGGAATGAGCAGTTCTTC.

The chain has TRBV13 and TRBJ1-1; TRBD1 aligns across 9 bases. Germline V gene lookup returns CDR1 PRHDT and CDR2 FYEKMQ (reference sequence). V lost 6 bases, J lost 2 bases, and 10 bases stayed unmatched. The CDR3 loop spans 16 amino acids. CDR3 region: CASSYLLTGGNTEAFF. For the CDR3, the DNA is TGTGCCAGCAGTTATCTTTTGACAGGGGGAAACACTGAAGCTTTCTTT.

The CDR3 nucleotides read TGCGCCAGCAGCTTGGGGGCAGGGGAGGAGACCCAGTACTTC. It is translated as CASSLGAGEETQYF. J is TRBJ2-5 and V is TRBV5-1, with a weak D call TRBD1 (6 bases). The CDR3 runs 14 residues. Germline assignment: CDR1 SGHRS and CDR2 YFSETQ. Trimming shortened V by 0 bases and J by 5 bases, and 11 bases separated the two germline ends.

This chain connects TRBV5-4 to TRBJ2-1; D is possibly TRBD1 (5 bases). Germline V lookup: CDR1 SGHNT, CDR2 YYREEE (reference sequence). V lost 4 bases, J lost 4 bases, and 12 bases lay in between. This CDR3 region has 14 residues. The CDR3 region is CASSPRQGYNEQFF. As DNA, the CDR3 is TGTGCCAGCAGCCCCCGGCAGGGATACAATGAGCAGTTCTTC.

This clone was detected a few times. The chain uses TRBV27 and TRBJ2-7, with a weak D call TRBD2 (6 bases). V lost 2 bases and J 5 bases, leaving 13 bases between the germline ends. The CDR3 has 14 residues. CDR1 and CDR2 from the germline V gene are MNHEY and SMNVEV (reference sequence). The CDR3 DNA is TGTGCCAGCAGTTTAACCGCCCCGGGGGACGAGCAGTACTTC. Translating gives CASSLTAPGDEQYF.

V gene TRBV6-4 combines with J gene TRBJ2-3; TRBD1 agrees at 8 bases. The V gene's germline CDR1 is MRHNA and CDR2 SNTAGT. This CDR3 has 15 amino acids. The J segment lost 3 bases and the V segment lost 5 bases, leaving 7 bases of the junction unmatched. The CDR3 nucleotides are TGTGCCAGCAGTAGCGACAGGGGAGAGACAGATACGCAGTATTTT. Its protein product is CASSSDRGETDTQYF.

The rearrangement joins TRBV9 to TRBJ1-2; the D gene is possibly TRBD1 (5 bases). Trimming cost V 4 bases and J 3 bases, with 13 bases left between them. Germline CDR1 is SGDLS and CDR2 is YYNGEE. The CDR3 sequence is 14 residues long. The CDR3 sequence is CASSPGGDDYGYTF. CDR3 in DNA: TGTGCCAGCAGCCCCGGGGGGGATGACTATGGCTACACCTTC.

CDR3 sequence: CASSPNRGRPQHF. CDR3 in DNA: TGTGCCAGCAGTCCTAACAGGGGGAGGCCCCAGCATTTT. V is TRBV27 and J is TRBJ1-5; 8 bases map to TRBD1. The germline gives CDR1 MNHEY, CDR2 SMNVEV (reference sequence). The length of the CDR3 is 13 residues. With V trimmed by 5 bases and J by 9 bases, 6 bases remained unmatched.

This clone was seen a single time. This chain connects TRBV29-1 to TRBJ2-3, with D maybe TRBD2 (6 bases). The CDR3 sequence is 14 residues long. Germline CDR1 and CDR2: SQVTM and ANQGSEA. V lost 4 bases, J lost 0 bases, and 11 bases lay in between. The CDR3 DNA reads as TGCAGCGTTGTTGGAGGGTCTAGCACAGATACGCAGTATTTT. Protein product: CSVVGGSSTDTQYF.

The J gene is TRBJ1-1, the V gene TRBV6-6; 8 nucleotides line up with TRBD1. The J segment lost 6 bases and the V segment lost 1 base, leaving 7 bases of the junction unmatched. The CDR3 covers 15 residues. The germline V gene encodes CDR1 MNHNY and CDR2 SVGAGI (reference sequence). CDR3: CASSYLPRGQAEAFF. As DNA, the CDR3 is TGTGCCAGCAGTTACTTGCCCAGGGGGCAGGCTGAAGCTTTCTTT.

This rearrangement joins TRBV6-5 to TRBJ1-5; D might be TRBD1 (5 bases). V lost 0 bases and J lost 3, with 9 bases in between. Germline V gene lookup returns CDR1 MNHEY and CDR2 SVGAGI. This CDR3 spans 15 amino acids. The CDR3 nucleotides are TGTGCCAGCAGTTACTCGCTGGACAACAATCAGCCCCAGCATTTT. This encodes CASSYSLDNNQPQHF.

The chain couples TRBV27 to TRBJ2-1; perhaps TRBD1 as D (5 bases). Deletions cut 1 base from V and 9 bases from J, with 13 bases between. The length of the CDR3 is 14 residues. CDR1 MNHEY and CDR2 SMNVEV come from the germline V gene (reference sequence). The CDR3 DNA follows: TGTGCCAGCAGTTTATTGAGGAGCAGGGCTGAGCAGTTCTTC. Translation gives CASSLLRSRAEQFF.

The rearrangement links TRBV5-1 to TRBJ2-2; 9 bases fit TRBD1. The CDR3 runs 15 residues. V dropped 1 base and J dropped 6; count of bases not matched to a gene: 4. The germline CDR1 and CDR2 sequences are SGHRS and YFSETQ. CDR3 sequence (DNA): TGCGCCAGCAGCTTGAGGGGACAGGGTGCCGGGGAGCTGTTTTTT. Protein sequence: CASSLRGQGAGELFF. Together with reference TRBV5-1 and TRBJ2-2, the CDR3 gives the full variable domain: KAGVTQTPRYLIKTRGQQVTLSCSPISGHRSVSWYQQTPGQGLQFLFEYFSETQRNKGNFPGRFSGRQFSNSRSEMNVSTLELGDSALYLCASSLRGQGAGELFFGEGSRLTVL.